A selection of T cell receptor beta chains follows, all from one sample in a study of CD8+ T cells in alopecia areata. Data came from immunoSEQ multiplex PCR; TCRdb stores just in-frame clones and leaves some out. The sample carries 130,000 or so clones, roughly 50% recorded once. The starting material was CD8+ T cells sorted from blood, obtained at week 0. The receptor source for this set is a human donor with alopecia areata. Both conserved end residues are part of each CDR3. The order of the fields is J gene, D gene, V gene, clone size, CDR3 DNA, CDR3 protein. The D gene is left open where the match is weak. The size entry is marked missing in some rows and otherwise reads once, few, many or a size class.

>TRBJ2-2|TRBD2|TRBV27|NA
TGTGCCAGGGGACTAGCGAACACCGGGGAGCTGTTTTTT
CARGLANTGELFF
>TRBJ2-3|NA|TRBV9|NA
TGTGCCAGCAGCGCCCTACCCGGTACGCAGTATTTT
CASSALPGTQYF
>TRBJ2-2|NA|TRBV4-1|NA
TGCGCCAGCAGCCAGTTCGACACGGGCACCGGGGAGCTGTTTTTT
CASSQFDTGTGELFF
>TRBJ1-6|NA|TRBV7-9|NA
TGTGCCAGCAGCGAAAGCGCAGGGTGGGATTCACCCCTCCACTTT
CASSESAGWDSPLHF
>TRBJ2-7|NA|TRBV29-1|NA
TGCAGCGTTGCTCAGGTAGACGAGCAGTACTTC
CSVAQVDEQYF
>TRBJ2-3|NA|TRBV5-1|NA
TGCGCCAGCAGCTTAGACGGTAGCACAGATACGCAGTATTTT
CASSLDGSTDTQYF
>TRBJ2-5|NA|TRBV27|few
TGTGCCAGCAGTTCTGGCGCTCAAGAGACCCAGTACTTC
CASSSGAQETQYF
>TRBJ1-5|TRBD1|TRBV5-1|few
TGCGCCAGCAGCCCGACAGGGGGAATAGTTCAGCCCCAGCATTTT
CASSPTGGIVQPQHF
>TRBJ2-1|TRBD1|TRBV10-3|few
TGTGCCATAAAGACAGGGAACCATGAGCAGTTCTTC
CAIKTGNHEQFF
>TRBJ2-3|NA|TRBV27|NA
TGTGCCAGCAGTTTCCAGGGGTCGGGGCATACGCAGTATTTT
CASSFQGSGHTQYF
>TRBJ1-2|NA|TRBV2|NA
TGTGCCAGCAGTGAAGCGCTGGGGAGGGACTATGGCTACACCTTC
CASSEALGRDYGYTF
>TRBJ2-7|NA|TRBV2|NA
TGTGCCAGCGGGGGGTACGAGCAGTACTTC
CASGGYEQYF
>TRBJ1-6|NA|TRBV12-5|NA
TGTGCTAGTGGTTTGGCGAGGGGTGGGGCTCCCCTCCACTTT
CASGLARGGAPLHF
>TRBJ1-3|TRBD1|TRBV9|few
TGTGCCAGCAGCGCACCGACAGGGGACGGAAACACCATATATTTT
CASSAPTGDGNTIYF
>TRBJ2-2|NA|TRBV6-6|many
TGTGCCAGCATCCGAAGCTGGGCCACCGGGGAGCTGTTTTTT
CASIRSWATGELFF
>TRBJ2-3|TRBD2|TRBV5-1|few
TGCGCCAGCAGCTCTGGACTAGCGAGTTCAGATACGCAGTATTTT
CASSSGLASSDTQYF
>TRBJ2-7|NA|TRBV7-8|NA
TGTGCCAGCAGTGGCGGACCGTCCTACGAGCAGTACTTC
CASSGGPSYEQYF
>TRBJ2-2|NA|TRBV6-5|NA
TGTGCCAGCAGTGGCAGGGGTGACACCGGGGAGCTGTTTTTT
CASSGRGDTGELFF
>TRBJ2-7|NA|TRBV7-9|NA
TGTGCCAGCAGCTCGGGCATCTCCTACGAGCAGTACTTC
CASSSGISYEQYF
>TRBJ2-5|TRBD1|TRBV25-1|NA
TGTGCCAGCAGTGAGGGGGGCGGGACAGGGGTCGAGACCCAGTACTTC
CASSEGGGTGVETQYF
>TRBJ2-5|TRBD1|TRBV29-1|few
TGCAGCGTCTCCGGGACAGGGGTTCGGGAAGAGACCCAGTACTTC
CSVSGTGVREETQYF
>TRBJ2-5|TRBD2|TRBV7-8|few
TGTGCCAGCAGCGCCAGACGGGGGGGATGGGAGACCCAGTACTTC
CASSARRGGWETQYF
>TRBJ2-7|NA|TRBV5-4|NA
TGTGCCAGCAGCTTCCGGAGCTCCTACGAGCAGTACTTC
CASSFRSSYEQYF
>TRBJ2-7|TRBD1|TRBV5-4|few
TGTGCCAGCAGCGTCCGGGACAGTAATTACGAGCAGTACTTC
CASSVRDSNYEQYF
>TRBJ1-6|TRBD1|TRBV29-1|NA
TGCAGCGTTGAAGCCCAAGGGACAGTTGGGCCGTCACCCCTCCACTTT
CSVEAQGTVGPSPLHF
>TRBJ2-1|TRBD2|TRBV11-2|NA
TGTGCCAGCAGCCCACGACTAGCGGGGGAAGATAGCTCCTACAATGAGCAGTTCTTC
CASSPRLAGEDSSYNEQFF
>TRBJ2-1|TRBD2|TRBV13|NA
TGTGCCAGCAGCGTTCTAGCGGGGGATTACAATGAGCAGTTCTTC
CASSVLAGDYNEQFF
>TRBJ1-1|NA|TRBV6-5|NA
TGTGCCAGCACCCCACAAGGGACTGAAGCTTTCTTT
CASTPQGTEAFF
>TRBJ1-1|NA|TRBV29-1|NA
TGCAGCGCGTTGTCCCAGGGCACTGAAGCTTTCTTT
CSALSQGTEAFF
>TRBJ2-7|TRBD1|TRBV5-6|NA
TGTGCCAGCAGCTTGGGGACAGGGTTATGCTTC
CASSLGTGLCF
>TRBJ1-1|NA|TRBV7-3|NA
TGTGCCAGCAGCTTAGAACCTTCTGAGACTGAAGCTTTCTTT
CASSLEPSETEAFF
>TRBJ2-5|NA|TRBV25-1|NA
TGTGCCAGCAGTGCCCACGGCTGGGGTCAAGAGACCCAGTACTTC
CASSAHGWGQETQYF
>TRBJ1-6|NA|TRBV7-3|NA
TGTGCCAGCAGTTCCGCGGGGTATAATTCACCCCTCCACTTT
CASSSAGYNSPLHF
>TRBJ1-5|NA|TRBV7-9|few
TGTGCCAGCAGCTTAGATGATCAGCCCCAGCATTTT
CASSLDDQPQHF
>TRBJ2-3|NA|TRBV30|NA
TGTGCCTGGGGGTGGGGGGCCACAGATACGCAGTATTTT
CAWGWGATDTQYF
>TRBJ1-5|NA|TRBV23-1|NA
TGCGCCAGCAGTCAATACTGCAGGGACGCTCGGCCCCAGCATTTT
CASSQYCRDARPQHF
>TRBJ2-3|NA|TRBV6-5|few
TGTGCCAGCAGTCCTAGCACAGATACGCAGTATTTT
CASSPSTDTQYF
>TRBJ2-7|NA|TRBV11-2|few
TGTGCCAGCAGCTTAGTATTGGGGGAGCAGTACTTC
CASSLVLGEQYF
>TRBJ2-1|NA|TRBV11-2|few
TGTGCCAGCAGCTTACTCCCATCTAATGAGCAGTTCTTC
CASSLLPSNEQFF
>TRBJ1-4|NA|TRBV4-3|few
TGCGCCAGCAGCCAAGAACGGCAGCAGGACAAACTGTTTTTT
CASSQERQQDKLFF
>TRBJ2-1|TRBD2|TRBV4-1|few
TGCGCCAGCAGCTGGGGACTAGCGGGGGGTTACAATGAGCAGTTCTTC
CASSWGLAGGYNEQFF
>TRBJ2-5|NA|TRBV5-1|few
TGCGCCAGCAGCTTGCGGGGGGCGTACCAAGAGACCCAGTACTTC
CASSLRGAYQETQYF
>TRBJ1-1|NA|TRBV5-1|NA
TGCGCCAGCAGCTTGGTTGTGGATGCTGAAGCTTTCTTT
CASSLVVDAEAFF
>TRBJ2-1|NA|TRBV4-2|NA
TGTGCCAGCAGCCAAGATCTCGCTAGCTACAATGAGCAGTTCTTC
CASSQDLASYNEQFF